This passage covers 2 T cell receptor beta chains from one sample sequenced in a study of blood T cells in healthy people across ages. With a J-beta primer mix and a sample-barcoded 5' primer, a second PCR ran 7 to 11 cycles. TCRdb independently ran MiXCR on the 5' RACE reads; one entry per CDR3 protein. The sample carries about 800,000 distinct CDR3 sequences, roughly 25% recorded once. This sample also belongs to another study, concerning T cells of mothers and their children.

Specimen: blood. The origin of the receptors is a boy aged 10-17 years in good health.

This sequence joins TRBV20-1 and TRBJ2-4, with a tentative D call TRBD2 (6 bases). The CDR3 totals 14 residues. The germline V gene has CDR1 DFQATT and CDR2 SNEGSKA (reference sequence). V was cut by 0 bases and J by 1 base, with 7 bases left in between. Here the CDR3 DNA reads TGCAGTGCTAGAGATGGGGGGGCCAAAAACATTCAGTACTTC. Encoded protein: CSARDGGAKNIQYF.

About this clonotype itself: The junction differs from germline at one of its ends, possibly a read error. The V and J genes are TRBV20-1 and TRBJ2-5; TRBD2 matches at 11 bases. The germline gives CDR1 DFQATT, CDR2 SNEGSKA (reference sequence). CDR3 size: 16 residues. CDR3: CGAREGTSGSGETQYF. Written as DNA, the CDR3 is TGCGGTGCTAGAGAGGGAACTAGCGGGAGTGGTGAGACCCAGTACTTC.